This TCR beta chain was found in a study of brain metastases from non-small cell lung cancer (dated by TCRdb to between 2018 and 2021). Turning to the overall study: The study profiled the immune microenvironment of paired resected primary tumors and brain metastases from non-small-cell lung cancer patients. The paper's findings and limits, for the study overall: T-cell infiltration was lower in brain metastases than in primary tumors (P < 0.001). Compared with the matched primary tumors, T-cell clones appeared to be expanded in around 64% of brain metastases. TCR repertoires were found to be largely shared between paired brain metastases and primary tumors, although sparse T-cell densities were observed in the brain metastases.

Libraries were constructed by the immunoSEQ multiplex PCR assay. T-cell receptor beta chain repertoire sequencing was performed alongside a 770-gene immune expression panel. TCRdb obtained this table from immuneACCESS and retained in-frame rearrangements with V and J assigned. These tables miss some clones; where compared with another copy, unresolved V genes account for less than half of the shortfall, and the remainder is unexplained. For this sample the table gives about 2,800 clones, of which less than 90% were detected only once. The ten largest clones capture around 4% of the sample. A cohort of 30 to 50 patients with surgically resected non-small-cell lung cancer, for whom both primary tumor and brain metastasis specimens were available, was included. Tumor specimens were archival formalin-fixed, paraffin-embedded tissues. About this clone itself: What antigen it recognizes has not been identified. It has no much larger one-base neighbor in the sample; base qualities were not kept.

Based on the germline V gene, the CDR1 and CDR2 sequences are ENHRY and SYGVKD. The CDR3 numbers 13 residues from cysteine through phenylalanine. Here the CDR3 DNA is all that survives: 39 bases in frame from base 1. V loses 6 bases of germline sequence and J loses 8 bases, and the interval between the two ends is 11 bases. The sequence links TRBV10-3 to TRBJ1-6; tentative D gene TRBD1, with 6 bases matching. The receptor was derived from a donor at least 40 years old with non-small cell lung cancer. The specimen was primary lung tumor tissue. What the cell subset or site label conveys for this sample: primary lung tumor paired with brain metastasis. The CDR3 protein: CAIRTGSDSPLHF. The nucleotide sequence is TGTGCCATCAGGACAGGTTCGGATTCACCCCTCCACTTT.